Included here is one TCR beta chain sequence, with context. The record originates from a study of blood T cell repertoires in COVID-19. Study processing details: Nucleated cell number was recorded as an estimate derived from reference gene primer amplification. Repertoires were generated with immunoSEQ multiplex PCR, while TCRdb's copy carries only in-frame clones and drops some. Clone size and V and J calls were adopted from that table, with D and trimming inferred from the DNA. The repertoire consists of under 500,000 clones, with around 89% occurring once and the leading ten covering around 1.1%. CDR1 is LNHDA and CDR2 is SQIVND in the germline V gene (reference sequence). CDR3 length: 15 residues. V lost 7 bases and J lost 0, with 13 bases in between. Allocation to cohorts depended on clinical history reported by the participants.

The receptor comes from a young man who had recovered from COVID-19. Sequences were obtained from PBMCs or T cells enriched from blood (not recorded which). The chain recombines TRBV19 with TRBJ1-5; possibly TRBD1 for D (6 bases). The CDR3 protein is CASMPRGYSNQPQHF. CDR3 coding DNA: TGTGCCAGTATGCCCAGGGGATATAGCAATCAGCCCCAGCATTTT.